Listed below are T cell receptor beta chains from one sample, sequenced in a study of shared clonotypes between healthy human individuals. Assay used: immunoSEQ multiplex PCR; TCRdb lists only in-frame clones, some missing. The repertoire includes some 550,000 clones, more than 95% of them detected once, and about 0.057% sits in the top ten. Sequencing used naive CD4+ T cells sorted from blood. The receptors derive from a woman aged 25-40 years in good health. The conserved cysteine and the conserved F or W are not part of the CDR3 here. A row's size may be missing; if present it is once, few, many or a size class.

length: 12
V: TRBV5-1
size: -
J: TRBJ1-1
CDR3: ASSLAPPNTEAF

length: 13
V: TRBV7-2
size: -
J: TRBJ2-3
CDR3: ASSRTAGGTDTQY

length: 16
V: TRBV21-1
size: -
J: TRBJ2-7
CDR3: ASSKGRLAGESSYEQY

length: 16
V: TRBV4-2
size: -
J: TRBJ2-5
CDR3: ASSQTAGGGQYQETQY

length: 14
V: TRBV2
size: -
J: TRBJ2-7
CDR3: ASSFDYKGGRDEQY

length: 14
V: TRBV28
size: -
J: TRBJ2-3
CDR3: ASSLWTGDFTDTQY

length: 16
V: TRBV5-1
size: -
J: TRBJ1-1
CDR3: ASSLAFRGASMNTEAF

length: 14
V: TRBV5-8
size: -
J: TRBJ2-6
CDR3: ASSLVGGTGANVLT

length: 13
V: TRBV5-1
size: -
J: TRBJ2-2
CDR3: ASSRDRANTGELF

length: 10
V: TRBV6-5
size: -
J: TRBJ2-2
CDR3: ATGAAPGELF

length: 14
V: TRBV6-1
size: -
J: TRBJ1-6
CDR3: ASSDGGLLDNSPLH

length: 13
V: TRBV6-5
size: -
J: TRBJ1-3
CDR3: ASSYAGNSGNTIY

length: 13
V: TRBV4-2
size: -
J: TRBJ1-1
CDR3: ASSQDLGGGAEAF

length: 14
V: TRBV6-5
size: -
J: TRBJ2-1
CDR3: ASSYSLGGLYHEQF

length: 13
V: TRBV5-1
size: -
J: TRBJ2-2
CDR3: ASSMTGSEAGELF

length: 13
V: TRBV11-2
size: -
J: TRBJ2-2
CDR3: ASSPAGTGIGELF

length: 14
V: TRBV7-8
size: -
J: TRBJ2-3
CDR3: ASSGRLAGGGDTQY

length: 13
V: TRBV5-1
size: -
J: TRBJ2-1
CDR3: ASSFSGIRYNEQF

length: 13
V: TRBV7-8
size: -
J: TRBJ2-7
CDR3: ASSSWDRTFYEQY

length: 10
V: TRBV5-6
size: -
J: TRBJ2-7
CDR3: PGGTNQYEQY

length: 14
V: TRBV2
size: -
J: TRBJ1-5
CDR3: ASSPGQGLSNQPQH

length: 15
V: TRBV7-1
size: -
J: TRBJ2-3
CDR3: ASSSRLAGAGRDTQY

length: 14
V: TRBV4-1
size: -
J: TRBJ1-3
CDR3: ASSQGRGKSGNTIY

length: 11
V: TRBV10-2
size: once
J: TRBJ2-1
CDR3: ATRVSSYNEQF

length: 10
V: TRBV30
size: -
J: TRBJ2-7
CDR3: AWSVLFNGLR

length: 14
V: TRBV5-4
size: -
J: TRBJ2-1
CDR3: ASSPPPRGGKGEQF

length: 12
V: TRBV29-1
size: -
J: TRBJ2-3
CDR3: SVEAGGAPDTQY

length: 12
V: TRBV29-1
size: -
J: TRBJ2-3
CDR3: SVPRALGTDTQY

length: 13
V: TRBV28
size: -
J: TRBJ2-7
CDR3: ASSESGTKAYEQY

length: 14
V: TRBV28
size: -
J: TRBJ2-1
CDR3: ASSVAGTGQNNEQF

length: 12
V: TRBV7-9
size: -
J: TRBJ2-5
CDR3: ASILGSTQETQY

length: 12
V: TRBV10-3
size: -
J: TRBJ2-7
CDR3: AISEWQGGNEQY

length: 13
V: TRBV5-1
size: -
J: TRBJ2-7
CDR3: ASSSLAGGIYEQY

length: 15
V: TRBV10-1
size: -
J: -
CDR3: ASRRDRERSQFYEQY

length: 17
V: TRBV27
size: -
J: TRBJ1-2
CDR3: ASKPSRGGGVWANYGYT

length: 12
V: TRBV6-1
size: -
J: TRBJ1-1
CDR3: ASFRWGQNTEAF

length: 11
V: TRBV10-3
size: once
J: TRBJ2-5
CDR3: AISESAEETQY

length: 11
V: TRBV7-9
size: -
J: TRBJ1-1
CDR3: ASSFEFLGEAF

length: 13
V: TRBV5-1
size: -
J: TRBJ2-1
CDR3: ASSSTSAKNNEQF

length: 14
V: TRBV13
size: -
J: TRBJ2-2
CDR3: ASTTRLAGATGELF

length: 11
V: TRBV6-1
size: -
J: TRBJ1-5
CDR3: ASRETGSQPQH

length: 12
V: TRBV6-1
size: -
J: TRBJ2-7
CDR3: ASTLPRPRYEQY